This record looks at one T cell receptor (beta chain) sequence and its context. These data belong to a study of blood T cell repertoires in COVID-19. Study context: The United States, Italy and Spain provided the acute and convalescent COVID-19 samples. The analysed material was cDNA or gDNA that came from T cells, B-cell-depleted T cells, or PBMCs.

Original data processing: Counts of nucleated cells, estimated from reference gene primer amplification, were obtained. Assay used: immunoSEQ multiplex PCR; TCRdb lists only in-frame clones, some missing. That table furnishes V, J and clone size, whereas the DNA furnished D and trimming. Of fewer than 300,000 clones detected, 82% appear once; the ten largest clones hold about 3%. Germline V gives CDR1 MDHEN, CDR2 SYDVKM. This CDR3 spans 14 amino acids. V gave up 5 bases and J gave up 6 bases; unmatched junction bases: 5. The chain has TRBV28 and TRBJ2-7; 12 positions match TRBD2. The sequencing sample was made of peripheral blood. This clonotype was obtained from a woman aged 18-29 years with acute or convalescent COVID-19. The CDR3 DNA is TGTGCCAGCAGTGTAGTACTAGCGGGAGGCGAGCAGTACTTC. The encoded protein is CASSVVLAGGEQYF.